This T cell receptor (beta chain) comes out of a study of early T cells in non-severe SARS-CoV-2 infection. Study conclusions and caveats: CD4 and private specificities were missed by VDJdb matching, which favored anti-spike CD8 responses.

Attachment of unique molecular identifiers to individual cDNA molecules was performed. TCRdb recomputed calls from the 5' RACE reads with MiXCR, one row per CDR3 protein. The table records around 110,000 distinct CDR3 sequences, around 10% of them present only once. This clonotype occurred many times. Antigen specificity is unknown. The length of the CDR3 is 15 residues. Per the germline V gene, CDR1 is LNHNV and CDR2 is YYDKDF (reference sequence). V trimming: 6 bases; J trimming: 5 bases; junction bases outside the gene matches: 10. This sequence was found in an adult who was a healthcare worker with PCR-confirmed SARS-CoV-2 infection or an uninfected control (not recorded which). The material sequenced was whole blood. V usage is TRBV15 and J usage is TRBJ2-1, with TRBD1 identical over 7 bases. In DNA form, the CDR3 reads TGTGCCACCAGACGAAAGACAGGGCCAGACAATGAGCAGTTCTTC. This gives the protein CATRRKTGPDNEQFF.